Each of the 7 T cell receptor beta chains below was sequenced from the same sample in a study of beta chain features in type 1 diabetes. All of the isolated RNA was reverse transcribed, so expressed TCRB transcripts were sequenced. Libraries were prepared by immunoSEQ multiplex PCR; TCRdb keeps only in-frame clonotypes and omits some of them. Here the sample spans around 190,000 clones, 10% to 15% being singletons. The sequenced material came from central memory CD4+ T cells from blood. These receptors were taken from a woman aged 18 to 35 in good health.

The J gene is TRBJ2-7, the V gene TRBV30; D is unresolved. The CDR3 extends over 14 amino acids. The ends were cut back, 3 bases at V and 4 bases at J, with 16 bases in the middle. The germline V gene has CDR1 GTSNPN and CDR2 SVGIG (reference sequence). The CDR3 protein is CAWRASNTGYEQYF. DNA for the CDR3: TGTGCCTGGAGGGCGAGTAATACGGGTTACGAGCAGTACTTC.

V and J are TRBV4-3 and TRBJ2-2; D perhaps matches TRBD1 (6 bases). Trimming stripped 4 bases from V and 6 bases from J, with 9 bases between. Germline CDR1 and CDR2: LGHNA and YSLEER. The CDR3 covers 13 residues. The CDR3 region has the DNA TGCGCCAGCAGCCTCGAGGGGGCCGGGGAGCTGTTTTTT. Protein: CASSLEGAGELFF.

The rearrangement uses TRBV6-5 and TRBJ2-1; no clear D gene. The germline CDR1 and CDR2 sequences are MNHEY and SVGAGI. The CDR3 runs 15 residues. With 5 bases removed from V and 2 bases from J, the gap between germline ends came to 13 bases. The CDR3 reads CASSARLTPYNEQFF. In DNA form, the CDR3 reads TGTGCCAGCAGTGCCCGACTGACCCCCTACAATGAGCAGTTCTTC.

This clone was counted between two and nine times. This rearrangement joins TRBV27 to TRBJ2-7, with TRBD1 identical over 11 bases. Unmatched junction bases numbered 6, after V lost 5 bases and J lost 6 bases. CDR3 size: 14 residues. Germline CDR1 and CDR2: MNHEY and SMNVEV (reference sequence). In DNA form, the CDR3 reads TGTGCCAGCAGTAACCCCGGGACAGGGGGCGAGCAGTACTTC. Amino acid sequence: CASSNPGTGGEQYF.

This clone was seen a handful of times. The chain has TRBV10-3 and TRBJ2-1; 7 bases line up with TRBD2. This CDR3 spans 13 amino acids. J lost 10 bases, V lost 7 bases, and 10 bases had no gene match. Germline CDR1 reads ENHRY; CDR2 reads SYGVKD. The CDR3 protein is CAIKRLAEQEQFF. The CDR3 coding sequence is TGTGCCATCAAACGGCTAGCGGAACAAGAGCAGTTCTTC.

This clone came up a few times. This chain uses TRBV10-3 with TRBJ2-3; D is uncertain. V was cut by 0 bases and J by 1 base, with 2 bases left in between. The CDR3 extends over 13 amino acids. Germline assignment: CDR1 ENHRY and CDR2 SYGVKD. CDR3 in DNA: TGTGCCATCAGTGAGTCCGGCACAGATACGCAGTATTTT. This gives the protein CAISESGTDTQYF.

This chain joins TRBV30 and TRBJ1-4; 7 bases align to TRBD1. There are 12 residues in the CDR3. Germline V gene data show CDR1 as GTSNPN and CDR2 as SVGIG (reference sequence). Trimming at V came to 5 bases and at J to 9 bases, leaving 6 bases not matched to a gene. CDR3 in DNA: TGTGCCTGGGAATCAGGGGGGAAAAAACTGTTTTTT. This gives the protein CAWESGGKKLFF. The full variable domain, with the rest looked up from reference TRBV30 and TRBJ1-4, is SQTIHQWPATLVQPVGSPLSLECTVEGTSNPNLYWYRQAAGRGLQLLFYSVGIGQISSEVPQNLSASRPQDRQFILSSKKLLLSDSGFYLCAWESGGKKLFFGSGTQLSVL.